This T cell receptor (beta chain) was found in a study of identical twins. The J segment lost 8 bases and the V segment lost 6 bases, leaving 12 bases of the junction unmatched. This CDR3 has 15 amino acids. Each CDR3 protein is one row after TCRdb ran MiXCR on the 5' RACE reads. The sample contains 1.5 million to 2 million distinct CDR3 sequences, less than 40% of which appear only once. The genes are TRBV12-3 or TRBV12-4 and TRBJ1-4, with TRBD1 matching over 7 bases. Sequencing used cord blood. The sequence came from a newborn girl in good health. For the CDR3, the DNA is TGTGCCAGCAGCTTTCAGGGGAGGGGGCGAGAAAAACTGTTTTTT. Translated, it gives CASSFQGRGREKLFF.